This T cell receptor beta chain was sequenced for a study of post-analysis software for immune sequencing data. Background on the study: There were relapsing-remitting, secondary progressive and progressive-relapsing multiple sclerosis among the disease courses included.

Whole-study findings and limits: Versus controls, multiple sclerosis patients showed significantly lower diversity (normalized Chao1). When the samples were clustered directly with F measure, those that had been prepared in the same batch showed strong co-clustering.

The TCR beta cDNA libraries contained unique molecular identifiers. Yield was 450,000 to 650,000 cDNA molecules from around 0.96 to 9.9 million T cells. TCRdb reprocessed the PCR reads with MiXCR, giving one entry per CDR3 protein. The table shows approximately 260,000 distinct CDR3 sequences, with about 40% occurring only once. This clonotype came up many times. Its antigen is still unknown. This receptor was identified in a girl between 10 and 17 years old with multiple sclerosis. Sequenced: blood.

The CDR3, as DNA: TGCGCCAGCAGCAGGGACAGATACAATGAGCAGTTCTTC. Translation: CASSRDRYNEQFF. This chain joins TRBV5-1 and TRBJ2-1, with TRBD1 matching 7 bases. The V segment lost 4 bases and the J segment 4 bases; nucleotides outside the gene matches: 2. Germline-derived CDR1 and CDR2 are SGHRS and YFSETQ. The CDR3 sequence is 13 residues long.